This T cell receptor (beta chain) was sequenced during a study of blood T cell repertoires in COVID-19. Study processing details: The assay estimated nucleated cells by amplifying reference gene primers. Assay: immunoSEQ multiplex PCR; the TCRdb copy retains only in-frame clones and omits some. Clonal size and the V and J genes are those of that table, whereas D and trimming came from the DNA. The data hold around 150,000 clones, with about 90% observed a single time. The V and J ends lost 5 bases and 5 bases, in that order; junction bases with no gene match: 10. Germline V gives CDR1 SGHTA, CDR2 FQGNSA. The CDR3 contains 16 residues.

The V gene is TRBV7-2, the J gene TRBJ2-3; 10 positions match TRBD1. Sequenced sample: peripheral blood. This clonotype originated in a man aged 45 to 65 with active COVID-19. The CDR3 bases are TGTGCCAGCAGCGCCTGGGCCGGGACAGGGGTAGATACGCAGTATTTT. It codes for CASSAWAGTGVDTQYF. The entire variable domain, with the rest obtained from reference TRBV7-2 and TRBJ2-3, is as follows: GAGVSQSPSNKVTEKGKDVELRCDPISGHTALYWYRQSLGQGLEFLIYFQGNSAPDKSGLPSDRFSAERTGGSVSTLTIQRTQQEDSAVYLCASSAWAGTGVDTQYFGPGTRLTVL.